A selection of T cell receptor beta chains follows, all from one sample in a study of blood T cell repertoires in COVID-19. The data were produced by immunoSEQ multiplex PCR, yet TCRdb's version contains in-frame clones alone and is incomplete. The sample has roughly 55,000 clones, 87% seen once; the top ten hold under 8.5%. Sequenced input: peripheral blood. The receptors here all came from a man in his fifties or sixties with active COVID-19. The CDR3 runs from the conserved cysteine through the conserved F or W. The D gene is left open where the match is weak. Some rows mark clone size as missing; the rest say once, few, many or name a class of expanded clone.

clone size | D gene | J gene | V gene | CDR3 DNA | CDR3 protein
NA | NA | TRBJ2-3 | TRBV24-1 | TGTGCCACCAGTGATGTGACAACAGATACGCAGTATTTT | CATSDVTTDTQYF
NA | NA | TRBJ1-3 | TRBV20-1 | TGCAGTGCTAGTCCTCTTCCGACGGGGGGCGACACCATATATTTT | CSASPLPTGGDTIYF
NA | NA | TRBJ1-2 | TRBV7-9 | TGTGCCAGTGTCTTGGCAGGGGTTAACTATGGCTACACCTTC | CASVLAGVNYGYTF
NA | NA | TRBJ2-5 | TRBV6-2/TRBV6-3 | TGTGCCAGCAGTTACTCCCGGGATAACCGCGGCCAAGAGACCCAGTACTTC | CASSYSRDNRGQETQYF
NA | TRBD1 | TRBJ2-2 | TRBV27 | TGTGCCAGCAGGCCGCGGGACAGGTACACCGGGGAGCTGTTTTTT | CASRPRDRYTGELFF
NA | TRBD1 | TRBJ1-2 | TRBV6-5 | TGTGCCAGCAGTTACTCAGACAGGGGGGTTGGCTACACCTTC | CASSYSDRGVGYTF
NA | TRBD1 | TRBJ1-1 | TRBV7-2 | TGTGCCAGCAGGCTAGGACAGGGTCTAGGGGCTTTCTTT | CASRLGQGLGAFF
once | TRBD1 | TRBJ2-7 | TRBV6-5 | TGTGCCAGCAGTTCCGACCCAGGGACAGGGGGAGAGGAGCAGTACTTC | CASSSDPGTGGEEQYF
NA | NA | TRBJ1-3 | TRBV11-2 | TGTGCCAGCAGCGCTTTATCAGTCTCTGGAAACACCATATATTTT | CASSALSVSGNTIYF
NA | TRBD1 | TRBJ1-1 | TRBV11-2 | TGTGCCAGCAGCTCCTTGACAGGGAAAGCTTTCTTT | CASSSLTGKAFF
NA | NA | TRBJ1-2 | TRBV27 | TGTGCCAGCAGTTTACCCGGGTTCTATGGCTACACCTTC | CASSLPGFYGYTF
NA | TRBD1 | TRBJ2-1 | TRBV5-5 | TGTGCCAGCAGCCTTTCAGGGGGCCCCTACAATGAGCAGTTCTTC | CASSLSGGPYNEQFF